The clone carrying this T cell receptor beta chain was detected many times. What it binds is unknown. The TCR beta libraries were generated through quantitative 5'-RACE incorporating molecular barcodes. TCRdb processed the 5' RACE reads anew with MiXCR; each CDR3 protein has one entry. The sample has roughly 490,000 distinct CDR3 sequences; approximately 5.3% are singletons. The CDR3 totals 15 residues. Germline values: CDR1 KGHDR, CDR2 SFDVKD. V was shortened by 5 bases and J by 4 bases, with 16 bases between the two germline ends. This sample was taken from a study of CD8 T cells in ankylosing spondylitis. Regarding the study as a whole: Characteristic of ankylosing spondylitis blood, it appeared, was a TCR beta motif comprising 7 to 9 highly homologous variants. Significantly higher representation of disease-linked clones was reported for matched ankylosing spondylitis synovial fluid.

The source of this sequence is a male donor with ankylosing spondylitis. The chain has TRBV24-1 and TRBJ2-5; a weak D match, TRBD1 (6 bases). The sequencing sample was made of blood, either unsorted or a sorted T cell fraction (not recorded which). In DNA, the CDR3 is TGTGCCACCAGTGCCTCTGACAGGTCGGGAGAGACCCAGTACTTC. It encodes CATSASDRSGETQYF.